This TCR beta chain was captured by sequencing in a study of shared clonotypes between healthy human individuals. Notes on this clone: Its antigen remains unidentified.

Germline V CDR1 and CDR2: SGHRS, YFSETQ. Trimming took 4 bases from V and 6 from J, leaving 8 bases between them. This CDR3 has 12 amino acids. The run depth of the assay was deep. Profiled with immunoSEQ multiplex PCR; TCRdb holds only in-frame clones, not every one. The sample gives about 660,000 clones, 74% of which show up once; 1.5% to 2% is in the top ten. Study outcomes and limitations: Generation of non-shared clonotypes was less probable than generation of clonotypes shared by all four donors.

The V call is TRBV5-1, the J call TRBJ2-1; no clear D. This sequence was found in a woman aged 30 to 39 in good health. The specimen sequenced was memory CD4+ T cells sorted from blood. Subset defined: CD45RA-negative fraction. CDR3 nucleotides: TGCGCCAGCAGCCCGGAGTTCAATGAGCAGTTCTTC. Its translation is CASSPEFNEQFF.